These T cell receptor beta chains were read from a single sample in a study of blood T cell repertoires in COVID-19. Using immunoSEQ multiplex PCR, the repertoire was profiled, and TCRdb retains in-frame clones only, with some absent. The data hold about 110,000 clones, with 85% to 90% observed a single time. The sample was peripheral blood. These receptors all come from a woman of 80 years or more with acute or convalescent COVID-19. Both conserved end residues are part of each CDR3. A D gene is named only where the DNA matches it firmly. Not all rows give a size; the values are once, few, many and, for expanded clones, a class.

V,D,J,size,DNA,CDR3
TRBV14,NA,TRBJ2-1,NA,TGTGCCAGCAGCCCTCTGGCTGGGAGCTCCTACAATGAGCAGTTCTTC,CASSPLAGSSYNEQFF
TRBV5-1,TRBD2,TRBJ2-1,NA,TGCGCCAGCAGCCAGAGCGGGGCCAATTTGGGTGAGCAGTTCTTC,CASSQSGANLGEQFF
TRBV2,NA,TRBJ1-2,few,TGTGCCAGCAGTTCACAGGGTTCTAACTATGGCTACACCTTC,CASSSQGSNYGYTF
TRBV10-3,TRBD1,TRBJ1-1,NA,TGTGCCATCAGGGTGGCAGGGGGTGAGAACACTGAAGCTTTCTTT,CAIRVAGGENTEAFF
TRBV2,TRBD2,TRBJ2-1,NA,TGTGCCAGCAGTGACCTAGCGGCTTACAATGAGCAGTTCTTC,CASSDLAAYNEQFF
TRBV18,TRBD1,TRBJ2-1,NA,TGTGCCAGCTCACCACCCGAGGGACAGGCTTACAATGAGCAGTTCTTC,CASSPPEGQAYNEQFF
TRBV30,NA,TRBJ2-4,few,TGTGCCTGCGAGGGACTAGCCAAAAACATTCAGTACTTC,CACEGLAKNIQYF
TRBV14,TRBD1,TRBJ1-3,NA,TGTGCCAGCAGCCAAAAGACAGGGGGATCTGGAAACACCATATATTTT,CASSQKTGGSGNTIYF
TRBV7-2,NA,TRBJ2-4,NA,TGTGCCAGCAGCTTAGTGGCGGGTCTAGCCAAAAACATTCAGTACTTC,CASSLVAGLAKNIQYF
TRBV24-1,TRBD1,TRBJ2-2,NA,TGTGCCACCAGTGATTCGGACAGGGTGAACACCGGGGAGCTGTTTTTT,CATSDSDRVNTGELFF
TRBV9,NA,TRBJ2-7,NA,TGTGCCAGCAGCGTAGGAGGTTCCTACGAGCAGTACTTC,CASSVGGSYEQYF
TRBV10-3,NA,TRBJ1-1,NA,TGTGCCATCAGTGCAGTTGAAGTGAACACTGAAGCTTTCTTT,CAISAVEVNTEAFF
TRBV30,NA,TRBJ1-5,NA,TGTGCCTGGAGTGACAAACGGGGGGCGAGGGGGCCCCAGCATTTT,CAWSDKRGARGPQHF
TRBV11-2,NA,TRBJ1-3,once,TGTGCCAGCAGCGCCCCTCCGGTCTCTGGAAACACCATATATTTT,CASSAPPVSGNTIYF
TRBV2,TRBD2,TRBJ2-3,NA,TGTGCCAGCCGCCCTCGGGGGGCTAGCGGGGGGGCAGATACGCAGTATTTT,CASRPRGASGGADTQYF
TRBV7-6,TRBD2,TRBJ2-2,once,TGTGCCAGCAGCACGAGACTAGCGGGTACCACCGGGGAGCTGTTTTTT,CASSTRLAGTTGELFF
TRBV6-5,NA,TRBJ1-2,NA,TGTGCCAGCAGTCTGCTCGGGGAAGGTGGCTACACCTTC,CASSLLGEGGYTF
TRBV3-1/TRBV3-2,NA,TRBJ2-2,NA,TGTGCCAGCAGCCAGGACAGTATTTCCGGGGAGCTGTTTTTT,CASSQDSISGELFF
TRBV7-6,TRBD1,TRBJ2-3,NA,TGTGCCAGCAGCTTACAGGGGGCAGATACGCAGTATTTT,CASSLQGADTQYF
TRBV3-1/TRBV3-2,TRBD1,TRBJ2-2,NA,TGTGCCAGCAGCCTGAGAAGATCGGGACAGCCCGCGAACACCGGGGAGCTGTTTTTT,CASSLRRSGQPANTGELFF
TRBV7-9,NA,TRBJ2-7,NA,TGTGCCAGCAGCCAAGCGTCCTACGAGCAGTACTTC,CASSQASYEQYF
TRBV2,TRBD1,TRBJ2-5,NA,TGTGCCAGCACAAGCCAGGGGGTCAGGGAGACCCAGTACTTC,CASTSQGVRETQYF
TRBV6-5,NA,TRBJ1-1,NA,TGTGCCAGCAGTTACTCAACAGGGCCCACGAACACTGAAGCTTTCTTT,CASSYSTGPTNTEAFF
TRBV2,TRBD2,TRBJ2-1,NA,TGTGCCAGCAGAATAAGCGGGGGGACATACAATGAGCAGTTCTTC,CASRISGGTYNEQFF
TRBV5-1,TRBD1,TRBJ2-1,NA,TGCGCCAGCAGCTTGGGGGACAGGGGTCCCAATGAGCAGTTCTTC,CASSLGDRGPNEQFF
TRBV5-1,NA,TRBJ1-5,NA,TGCGCCAGCAGCTACGCAGGGGGCAATCAGCCCCAGCATTTT,CASSYAGGNQPQHF
TRBV10-3,TRBD1,TRBJ1-5,NA,TGTGCCATCAGTGAGTCATGGGACAGGGGGCTATACGGCAATCAGCCCCAGCATTTT,CAISESWDRGLYGNQPQHF
TRBV28,TRBD1,TRBJ2-5,few,TGTGCCAGCAGTTTAGAAGGGACAGGGCAAGGACAAGAGACCCAGTACTTC,CASSLEGTGQGQETQYF
TRBV11-2,TRBD2,TRBJ2-2,once,TGTGCCAGCAGCTCACTAGCTGGGACTAGCGGAAACACCGGGGAGCTGTTTTTT,CASSSLAGTSGNTGELFF
TRBV5-4,TRBD2,TRBJ2-3,NA,TGTGCCAGCAGCTTGCCGGGACTAGCGGCGGGAAAGGGCCCCACAGATACGCAGTATTTT,CASSLPGLAAGKGPTDTQYF
TRBV7-9,TRBD1,TRBJ1-3,NA,TGTGCCAGCAGCTCGGGTGGACAGGGGGCATGGCACACCATATATTTT,CASSSGGQGAWHTIYF
TRBV4-1,TRBD1,TRBJ2-7,NA,TGCGCCAGCAGCCGAGACAGGGAAGCCCCCTACGAGCAGTACTTC,CASSRDREAPYEQYF
TRBV6-5,NA,TRBJ1-3,many,TGTGCCAGCAATGGGGCGATCTCTGGAAACACCATATATTTT,CASNGAISGNTIYF
TRBV9,TRBD2,TRBJ2-7,NA,TGTGCCAGCAGCGTAGGCGGGACTAGCTTCTCCGAGCAGTACTTC,CASSVGGTSFSEQYF
TRBV4-2,NA,TRBJ1-5,NA,TGTGCCAGCAGCCAAGGCGGAGGTCAGCCCCAGCATTTT,CASSQGGGQPQHF
TRBV7-9,NA,TRBJ2-1,NA,TGTGCCAGCAGCTTAGTTGCCGGGAGTCGTAATGAGCAGTTCTTC,CASSLVAGSRNEQFF
TRBV11-2,TRBD1,TRBJ1-1,NA,TGTGCCAGCAGCTTAGACAGGGGGCGAGCTTTCTTT,CASSLDRGRAFF
TRBV9,NA,TRBJ1-2,NA,TGTGCCAGCAGCCCTACGCCGGAGAGGGCGGGGATCCGGGGCTACACCTTC,CASSPTPERAGIRGYTF
TRBV3-1/TRBV3-2,TRBD2,TRBJ2-3,NA,TGTGCCAGCAGCCAAACTAGCGGGGGGGCCGGGTTAACAGATACGCAGTATTTT,CASSQTSGGAGLTDTQYF
TRBV6-4,NA,TRBJ1-5,NA,TGTGCCAGCAGTGAGACAGGCGGGGGGCCCCAGCATTTT,CASSETGGGPQHF
TRBV7-9,NA,TRBJ2-1,NA,TGTGCCAGCAGCTTAGGATCGGGCTCCTACAATGAGCAGTTCTTC,CASSLGSGSYNEQFF
TRBV28,NA,TRBJ1-3,NA,TGTGCCAGCACCCTACTCCCGACGGGGGGCTCTGGAAACACCATATATTTT,CASTLLPTGGSGNTIYF
TRBV5-1,TRBD1,TRBJ2-5,NA,TGCGCCAGCAGGCCGGGGACAGGCCAAGAGACCCAGTACTTC,CASRPGTGQETQYF